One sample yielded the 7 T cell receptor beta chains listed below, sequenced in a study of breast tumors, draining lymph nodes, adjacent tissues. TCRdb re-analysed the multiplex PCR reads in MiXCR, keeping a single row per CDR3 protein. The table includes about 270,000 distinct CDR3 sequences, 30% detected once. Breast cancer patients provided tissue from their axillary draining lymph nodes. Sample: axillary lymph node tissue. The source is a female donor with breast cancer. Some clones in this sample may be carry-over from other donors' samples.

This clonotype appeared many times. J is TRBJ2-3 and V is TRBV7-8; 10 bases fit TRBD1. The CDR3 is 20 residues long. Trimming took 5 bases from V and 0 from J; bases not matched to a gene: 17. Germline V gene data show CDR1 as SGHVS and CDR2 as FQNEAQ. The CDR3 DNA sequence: TGTGCCAGCAGCCAACCGGGACAGGGGCCACCGCACACTAGCACAGATACGCAGTATTTT. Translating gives CASSQPGQGPPHTSTDTQYF.

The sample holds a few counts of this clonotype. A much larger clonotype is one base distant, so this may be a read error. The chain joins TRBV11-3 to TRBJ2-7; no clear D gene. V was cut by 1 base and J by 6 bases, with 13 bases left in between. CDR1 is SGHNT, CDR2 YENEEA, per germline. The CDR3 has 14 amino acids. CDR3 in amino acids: CASSLVGWAGEQYF. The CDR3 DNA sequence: TGTGCCAGCAGCTTAGTAGGCTGGGCTGGCGAGCAGTACTTC.

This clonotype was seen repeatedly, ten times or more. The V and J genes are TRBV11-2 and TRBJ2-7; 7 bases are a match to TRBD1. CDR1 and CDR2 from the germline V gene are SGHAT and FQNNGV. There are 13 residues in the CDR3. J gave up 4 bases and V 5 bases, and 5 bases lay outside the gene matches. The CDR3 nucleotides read TGTGCCAGCAGCGTGGGACAGAAATACGAGCAGTACTTC. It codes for CASSVGQKYEQYF. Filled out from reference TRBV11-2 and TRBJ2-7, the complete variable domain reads EAGVAQSPRYKIIEKRQSVAFWCNPISGHATLYWYQQILGQGPKLLIQFQNNGVVDDSQLPKDRFSAERLKGVDSTLKIQPAKLEDSAVYLCASSVGQKYEQYFGPGTRLTVT.

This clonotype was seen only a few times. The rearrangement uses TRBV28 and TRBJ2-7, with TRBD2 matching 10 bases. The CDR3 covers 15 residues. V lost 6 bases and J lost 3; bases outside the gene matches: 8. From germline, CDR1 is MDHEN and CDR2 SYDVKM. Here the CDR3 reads CASRQGLAAYYEQYF. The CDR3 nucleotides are TGTGCCAGCAGGCAAGGACTAGCGGCCTACTACGAGCAGTACTTC.

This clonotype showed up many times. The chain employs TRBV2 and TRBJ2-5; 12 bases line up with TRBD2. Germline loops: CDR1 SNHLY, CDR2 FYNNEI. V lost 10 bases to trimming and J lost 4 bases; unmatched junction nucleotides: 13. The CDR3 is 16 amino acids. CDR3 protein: CATEARLAGVGETQYF. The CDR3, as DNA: TGTGCCACGGAGGCTAGACTAGCGGGAGTCGGAGAGACCCAGTACTTC. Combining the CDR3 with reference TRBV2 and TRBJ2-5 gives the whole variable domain EPEVTQTPSHQVTQMGQEVILRCVPISNHLYFYWYRQILGQKVEFLVSFYNNEISEKSEIFDDQFSVERPDGSNFTLKIRSTKLEDSAMYFCATEARLAGVGETQYFGPGTRLLVL.

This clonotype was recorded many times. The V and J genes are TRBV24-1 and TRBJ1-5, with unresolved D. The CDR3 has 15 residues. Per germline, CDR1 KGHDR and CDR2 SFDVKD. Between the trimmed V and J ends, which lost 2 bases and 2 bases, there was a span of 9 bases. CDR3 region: CATSDSRTGNQPQHF. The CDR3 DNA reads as TGTGCCACCAGTGATTCCAGGACGGGCAATCAGCCCCAGCATTTT.

The CDR3 protein is CSVNRNRAGYTF. The CDR3 bases are TGCAGCGTGAACCGAAACAGGGCTGGCTACACCTTC. The genes are TRBV29-1 and TRBJ1-2; the D gene is possibly TRBD1 (6 bases). In germline, CDR1 is SQVTM, CDR2 ANQGSEA. Trimming pared 6 bases from V and 7 bases from J, leaving 15 bases between. The CDR3 length is 12 residues.